The present TCR beta chain was sequenced within a study of Graves' ophthalmopathy and Graves' hyperthyroidism. This CDR3 has 12 residues. Germline V gene lookup returns CDR1 SGHDN and CDR2 FVKESK. V was clipped by 4 bases and J by 2 bases, with 6 bases between them. Amplified material comprised TCR beta CDR3 regions derived from RNA transcripts. First-round RT-PCR relied on HTBI primers, and a second-round multiplex PCR came next. TCRdb re-derived calls from the multiplex PCR reads in MiXCR, one entry per CDR3 protein. The sample holds just over 400,000 distinct CDR3 sequences; roughly 21% are singletons and the top ten take 3%.

The sequenced sample was peripheral blood. This TCR was recovered from a woman aged 18 to 35 with stable Graves' hyperthyroidism. The chain joins TRBV14 to TRBJ2-7; D is unresolved. CDR3 region: CASSPGAYEQYV. The CDR3, as DNA: TGTGCCAGCAGCCCCGGCGCCTACGAGCAGTACGTC.